This passage covers 29 T cell receptor beta chains from one sample sequenced in a study of blood T cell repertoires in COVID-19. TCRdb's copy holds only in-frame clones and misses some; the assay was immunoSEQ multiplex PCR. The sample has approximately 180,000 clones, around 83% seen once. The source material was PBMCs or T cells enriched from blood (not recorded which). Receptors were obtained from a man aged 45-60 years who had recovered from COVID-19.

This clone was seen once. This chain uses TRBV4-1 with TRBJ2-1, with D uncertain. The ends were cut back, 1 base at V and 0 bases at J, with 10 bases in the middle. Germline CDR1 reads MGHRA; CDR2 reads YSYEKL. The CDR3 extends over 16 amino acids. The CDR3 protein is CASSQVAANSYNEQFF. As DNA, the CDR3 is TGCGCCAGCAGCCAAGTTGCGGCGAACTCCTACAATGAGCAGTTCTTC.

This clone was detected only once. The chain uses TRBV5-1 and TRBJ2-2; 15 positions match TRBD2. Trimming removed 4 bases from V and 7 bases from J; junction bases left unmatched: 5. The CDR3 is made up of 16 amino acids. The germline V gene has CDR1 SGHRS and CDR2 YFSETQ. The DNA for the CDR3 is TGCGCCAGCAGCGCGGGACTAGCGGGGGGTCACGGGGAGCTGTTTTTT. Amino acid sequence: CASSAGLAGGHGELFF.

This clone was detected a few times. The V gene is TRBV11-2, the J gene TRBJ1-4; a possible D gene is TRBD1 (6 bases). The V gene lost 5 bases and the J gene lost 0 bases, with 13 bases spanning the gap. The germline V gene encodes CDR1 SGHAT and CDR2 FQNNGV. The CDR3 runs 16 residues. CDR3 sequence (DNA): TGTGCCAGCAGCCTAGGAAACAGGGCAACTAATGAAAAACTGTTTTTT. It translates to CASSLGNRATNEKLFF.

The chain carries TRBV19 and TRBJ2-5, with D perhaps TRBD1 (6 bases). With 2 bases removed from V and 5 bases from J, the gap between germline ends came to 15 bases. Germline V gene lookup returns CDR1 LNHDA and CDR2 SQIVND (reference sequence). The CDR3 is made up of 15 amino acids. The CDR3 protein is CASSIMAGVSETQYF. CDR3 bases: TGTGCCAGTAGTATAATGGCAGGGGTCTCGGAGACCCAGTACTTC.

V is TRBV3-1 (or the pseudogene TRBV3-2) and J is TRBJ1-5; 10 nucleotides align to TRBD1. Germline V gene lookup returns CDR1 LGHDT and CDR2 YNNKEL (reference sequence). CDR3 length: 16 amino acids. The V and J ends lost 2 bases and 6 bases, in that order; junction bases with no gene match: 7. CDR3 sequence (DNA): TGTGCCAGCAGCCAAATGACAGGGGGCTTGGGTCAGCCCCAGCATTTT. This gives the protein CASSQMTGGLGQPQHF.

The V and J genes are TRBV18 and TRBJ1-3; 8 bases map to TRBD1. The CDR3 is made up of 15 amino acids. Germline trimming cut 5 bases from V and 4 bases from J; bases unmatched to any gene: 7. Germline V gives CDR1 KGHSH, CDR2 LQKENI. CDR3 protein: CASSERTGQGNTIYF. The CDR3 coding sequence is TGTGCCAGCTCAGAACGGACAGGGCAAGGAAACACCATATATTTT.

The V gene is TRBV2, the J gene TRBJ2-5; D is perhaps TRBD2 (5 bases). In germline, CDR1 is SNHLY, CDR2 FYNNEI. The CDR3 has 13 amino acids. V lost 6 bases and J 5 bases, leaving 13 bases between the germline ends. The CDR3 DNA reads TGTGCCAGCAGCCAGAGCTGGGAGGAGACCCAGTACTTC. As protein: CASSQSWEETQYF.

In this sample, this clone turned up once. The chain joins TRBV19 to TRBJ1-4; D is unclear. CDR1 and CDR2 from the germline V gene are LNHDA and SQIVND (reference sequence). This CDR3 region has 15 residues. Deletions cut 3 bases from V and 7 bases from J, with 15 bases between. In DNA, the CDR3 is TGTGCCAGTAGTATCACGGGAGGGCTGGGTGAAAAACTGTTTTTT. Protein: CASSITGGLGEKLFF. Filled out from reference TRBV19 and TRBJ1-4, the complete variable domain reads DGGITQSPKYLFRKEGQNVTLSCEQNLNHDAMYWYRQDPGQGLRLIYYSQIVNDFQKGDIAEGYSVSREKKESFPLTVTSAQKNPTAFYLCASSITGGLGEKLFFGSGTQLSVL.

This clone was seen a handful of times. The rearrangement uses TRBV5-1 and TRBJ1-2, with 8 bases identical to TRBD1. Trimming took 4 bases from V and 5 from J; bases not matched to a gene: 7. Per germline, CDR1 SGHRS and CDR2 YFSETQ. The CDR3 is 14 residues long. The CDR3 DNA reads TGCGCCAGCAGCGTAGGACAGGGTAATTATGGCTACACCTTC. This gives the protein CASSVGQGNYGYTF.

The V gene is TRBV5-4, the J gene TRBJ1-2; no clear D gene. The CDR3 covers 14 residues. CDR1 and CDR2 from the germline V gene are SGHNT and YYREEE (reference sequence). V lost 1 base, J lost 0 bases, and 7 bases lay in between. The CDR3 DNA is TGTGCCAGCAGCTTGTACCAGTCTAACTATGGCTACACCTTC. Protein: CASSLYQSNYGYTF.

As regards this clone: This same CDR3 is encoded by further DNA sequences in the sample. The chain is built from TRBV3-1 (or the pseudogene TRBV3-2) and TRBJ1-5; TRBD1 aligns across 9 bases. CDR1 and CDR2 (germline): LGHDT, YNNKEL (reference sequence). With V trimmed by 3 bases and J by 0 bases, 3 bases remained unmatched. The CDR3 sequence is 16 residues long. The CDR3 spells CASSHGTGNSNQPQHF. DNA of the CDR3: TGTGCCAGCAGCCATGGGACAGGGAATAGCAATCAGCCCCAGCATTTT.

This clone appeared a single time. The chain carries TRBV6-5 and TRBJ2-7; 7 nucleotides match TRBD1. Per germline, CDR1 MNHEY and CDR2 SVGAGI. CDR3 size: 14 residues. With V trimmed by 7 bases and J by 7 bases, 13 bases remained unmatched. The CDR3 region is CASIEDRPPWEQYF. CDR3 coding DNA: TGTGCCAGCATCGAGGACAGGCCTCCTTGGGAGCAGTACTTC.

This rearrangement joins TRBV7-9 to TRBJ2-1, with a weak D call TRBD2 (5 bases). V shed 4 bases and J shed 0 bases, with 13 bases lying between them. This CDR3 has 16 residues. Germline-derived CDR1 and CDR2 are SEHNR and FQNEAQ (reference sequence). As DNA, the CDR3 is TGTGCCAGCAGCTCAGAGGACTCCCGCTCCTACAATGAGCAGTTCTTC. It specifies CASSSEDSRSYNEQFF.

J is TRBJ1-5 and V is TRBV19; no definite D call. CDR3 length: 15 residues. With 5 bases removed from V and 5 bases from J, the gap between germline ends came to 16 bases. From germline, CDR1 is LNHDA and CDR2 SQIVND (reference sequence). This chain's CDR3 is CASSVGPGLHQPQHF. The CDR3 nucleotides are TGTGCCAGTAGTGTGGGTCCGGGGTTGCATCAGCCCCAGCATTTT.

This clone has just one count. The J gene is TRBJ2-3, the V gene TRBV10-3; TRBD1 matches at 11 bases. Germline V gene lookup returns CDR1 ENHRY and CDR2 SYGVKD. The CDR3 is made up of 14 amino acids. Germline trimming cut 10 bases from V and 3 bases from J; bases unmatched to any gene: 6. The CDR3 is CATGTGGGTDTQYF. The DNA for the CDR3 is TGTGCCACCGGGACAGGGGGTGGGACAGATACGCAGTATTTT.

In its sample, this clone was seen once. Other DNA sequences from this sample encode an identical CDR3 as well. The chain recombines TRBV5-1 with TRBJ2-5; 7 nucleotides align to TRBD1. The V gene end was trimmed by 0 bases and the J gene end by 5 bases; junction bases not matched to a gene: 4. The germline CDR1 and CDR2 sequences are SGHRS and YFSETQ. The CDR3 is 14 amino acids. CDR3 sequence reads: CASSLGRGLETQYF. CDR3 sequence (DNA): TGCGCCAGCAGCTTGGGAAGGGGGCTTGAGACCCAGTACTTC.

The chain employs TRBV11-2 and TRBJ2-7; D not resolved. CDR1 is SGHAT and CDR2 is FQNNGV in the germline V gene. The CDR3 is made up of 14 amino acids. The V end lost 5 bases, the J end lost 2 bases, and 13 bases lay between the germline ends. The CDR3 region has the DNA TGTGCCAGCAGCCTACAGCCGTATACCTACGAGCAGTACTTC. It specifies CASSLQPYTYEQYF.

The chain combines TRBV6-4 with TRBJ1-1; 9 bases agree with TRBD1. Per germline, CDR1 MRHNA and CDR2 SNTAGT. J was trimmed by 11 bases and V by 8 bases; bases with no gene match: 6. The CDR3 extends over 11 amino acids. CDR3 amino acids: CASRQGGDAFF. CDR3 DNA: TGTGCCAGCCGACAGGGGGGGGATGCTTTCTTT.

This clone was counted ten times or more. J is TRBJ1-1 and V is TRBV5-1; D gene unclear. The CDR3 has 15 amino acids. Trimming stripped 0 bases from V and 4 bases from J, with 13 bases between. Per germline, CDR1 SGHRS and CDR2 YFSETQ. The CDR3 sequence: CASSLVLVTGTEAFF. DNA of the CDR3: TGCGCCAGCAGCTTGGTGCTGGTTACCGGCACTGAAGCTTTCTTT.

This clone showed up just a few times. The chain combines TRBV19 with TRBJ1-2, with 7 bases fitting TRBD1. CDR1 LNHDA and CDR2 SQIVND come from the germline V gene (reference sequence). This CDR3 has 14 amino acids. The trim removed 5 bases at V and 3 bases at J, leaving 6 bases unmatched. This CDR3 is CASSPGTADYGYTF. The CDR3 DNA sequence: TGTGCCAGTAGTCCCGGGACAGCTGACTATGGCTACACCTTC.

The rearrangement links TRBV27 to TRBJ2-3; TRBD2 matches 11 bases. The CDR3 totals 16 residues. CDR1 is MNHEY, CDR2 SMNVEV, per germline (reference sequence). J was trimmed by 6 bases and V by 3 bases; bases with no gene match: 8. CDR3 protein: CASSLISSGGFDTQYF. CDR3 bases: TGTGCCAGCAGTTTGATTTCTAGCGGGGGGTTCGATACGCAGTATTTT.

The J gene is TRBJ2-3, the V gene TRBV3-1 (or the pseudogene TRBV3-2), with D possibly TRBD2 on 5 matching bases. The CDR3 covers 14 residues. Between the trimmed V and J ends, which lost 4 bases and 5 bases, there was a span of 13 bases. CDR1 is LGHDT and CDR2 is YNNKEL in the germline V gene (reference sequence). As DNA, the CDR3 is TGTGCCAGCAGCCGTGGAGGAATCAGAGATACGCAGTATTTT. Translation: CASSRGGIRDTQYF.

The chain is built from TRBV9 and TRBJ2-1, with 9 bases fitting TRBD2. This CDR3 contains 15 residues. Germline V gene sequence: CDR1 SGDLS, CDR2 YYNGEE. After removal of 0 bases from V and 4 bases from J, the junction contained 2 bases not matched to a gene. In DNA, the CDR3 is TGTGCCAGCAGCGTAGAAGCGGGGGGATACAATGAGCAGTTCTTC. This sequence encodes CASSVEAGGYNEQFF.

This clone appeared a few times. The chain has TRBV4-1 and TRBJ1-2; the D is unclear. Germline lookup yields CDR1 MGHRA and CDR2 YSYEKL. The CDR3 consists of 15 residues. V gave up 0 bases and J gave up 3 bases, with 11 bases separating them. In nucleotides, the CDR3 is TGCGCCAGCAGCCAAGAGCCAGGTGAACACTATGGCTACACCTTC. Translated, it gives CASSQEPGEHYGYTF.

J is TRBJ2-5 and V is TRBV24-1; 12 bases line up with TRBD2. Unmatched junction bases numbered 11, after V lost 3 bases and J lost 4 bases. This CDR3 is built from 18 residues. CDR1 KGHDR and CDR2 SFDVKD come from the germline V gene. CDR3 loop: CATSDPQLAGGNGETQYF. The CDR3 DNA reads TGTGCCACCAGTGATCCCCAACTAGCGGGGGGAAACGGAGAGACCCAGTACTTC.

J is TRBJ1-2 and V is TRBV6-6, with D unclear. Looked up from germline, CDR1 is MNHNY and CDR2 is SVGAGI (reference sequence). The V gene lost 0 bases and the J gene lost 1 base, with 6 bases spanning the gap. This CDR3 is 14 amino acids long. In DNA form, the CDR3 reads TGTGCCAGCAGTTACTCGGCATTTAACTATGGCTACACCTTC. Translation gives CASSYSAFNYGYTF.

This clone was found a few times. This sequence joins TRBV5-1 and TRBJ1-2, with 9 bases aligning to TRBD1. Trimming removed 4 bases from V and 3 bases from J; junction bases left unmatched: 4. The CDR3 covers 14 residues. Germline V lookup: CDR1 SGHRS, CDR2 YFSETQ. DNA of the CDR3: TGCGCCAGCAGCGGGGACAGGGCGGACTATGGCTACACCTTC. Protein product: CASSGDRADYGYTF.

This clone was observed a single time. This sequence joins TRBV5-1 and TRBJ1-4; D unresolved. Trimming took off 4 bases at V and 0 bases at J, with 10 bases between the two ends. The CDR3 loop spans 15 amino acids. CDR1 SGHRS and CDR2 YFSETQ come from the germline V gene. The CDR3 DNA is TGCGCCAGCAGCCGGAGTTATGCAACTAATGAAAAACTGTTTTTT. Its translation: CASSRSYATNEKLFF. Full variable domain (missing parts from reference TRBV5-1 and TRBJ1-4): KAGVTQTPRYLIKTRGQQVTLSCSPISGHRSVSWYQQTPGQGLQFLFEYFSETQRNKGNFPGRFSGRQFSNSRSEMNVSTLELGDSALYLCASSRSYATNEKLFFGSGTQLSVL.

The chain joins TRBV9 to TRBJ2-1; a possible D gene is TRBD2 (7 bases). The V end lost 4 bases, the J end lost 8 bases, and 19 bases lay between the germline ends. The CDR3 is 15 residues long. In germline, CDR1 is SGDLS, CDR2 YYNGEE. For the CDR3, the DNA is TGTGCCAGCAGCCTGGGGCAGGGGAGGGTAGATGAGCAGTTCTTC. Residues: CASSLGQGRVDEQFF.